These 2 T cell receptor beta chains share one sample of origin, sequenced in a study of cytomegalovirus exposure and HLA in healthy donors. It was with 60 Vbeta and 13 Jbeta primers that the PCR ran. Profiling relied on immunoSEQ multiplex PCR, and the TCRdb table lists in-frame clones only, not all of them. Of fewer than 55,000 clones in the sample, less than 75% are singletons; the top ten hold more than 10%. Sequencing was carried out using PBMCs. The receptors were sampled from a man aged 60 to 69 in good health and CMV-seropositive.

The gene calls are TRBV5-1 and TRBJ2-6; D is uncertain. In germline, CDR1 is SGHRS, CDR2 YFSETQ. The CDR3 sequence is 16 residues long. Trimming took 4 bases from V and 0 from J, leaving 11 bases between them. In DNA, the CDR3 is TGCGCCAGCAGCCTTTCGTTATCCTCTGGGGCCAACGTCCTGACTTTC. Its translation is CASSLSLSSGANVLTF.

The V call is TRBV23-1, the J call TRBJ1-4; D gene ambiguous. TRBV23-1 carries the ORF label, with uncertain function. The V end lost 4 bases, the J end lost 13 bases, and 7 bases lay between the germline ends. The CDR3 is 10 amino acids. The CDR3 DNA is TGCGCCAGCAGTCGCAGGCTACTGTTTTTT. Translating it yields CASSRRLLFF.